What follows describes a single TCR beta chain. Its specificity is not known. This entry is derived from a study of T cell responses to AZD1222 COVID-19 vaccine. Across the whole study: Doses given second, at about 4 or about 12 weeks, were pooled.

V lost 4 bases and J lost 7; bases outside the gene matches: 11. Germline lookup yields CDR1 SGHAT and CDR2 FQNNGV. CDR3 size: 17 residues. Profiled with immunoSEQ multiplex PCR; TCRdb holds only in-frame clones, not every one. This table has under 85,000 clones, about nine tenths appearing once. Study results and limitations: The sample set comprised mostly white British donors with more females, and clonal diversity was possibly underestimated.

J is TRBJ1-6 and V is TRBV11-2; TRBD1 aligns across 9 bases. Source: peripheral blood, taken on day 0 of AZD1222 vaccination. The TCR was taken from an adult in good health. The CDR3: CASSSYSPGQGNSPLHF. The CDR3 DNA reads TGTGCCAGCAGCTCGTATTCACCGGGACAGGGAAATTCACCCCTCCACTTT.